The 17 T cell receptor beta chains given below trace back to one sample, sequenced in a study of CD8+ T cells in alopecia areata. Sequencing relied on a cDNA template that was reverse transcribed from extracted RNA. Assay: immunoSEQ multiplex PCR; the TCRdb copy retains only in-frame clones and omits some. The sample consists of roughly 150,000 clones, around three fifths of them appearing once. This specimen consisted of CD4+ T cells sorted from blood, obtained at week 0. The receptors were sampled from a human donor with alopecia areata.

This sequence joins TRBV2 and TRBJ2-5; D might be TRBD2 (6 bases). V dropped 3 bases and J dropped 5 bases, with 16 bases sitting between them. CDR3 length equals 15 residues. Germline loops: CDR1 SNHLY, CDR2 FYNNEI. CDR3 sequence (DNA): TGTGCCAGCAGTGACGGGCAGGGAGGACATGAGACCCAGTACTTC. It yields the protein CASSDGQGGHETQYF.

This clone was seen more than once but under ten times. The chain carries TRBV4-3 and TRBJ1-2; D is undetermined. Germline CDR1 LGHNA, CDR2 YSLEER. V was pared by 0 bases and J by 1 base, with 12 bases between. This CDR3 has 16 amino acids. The CDR3 DNA reads TGCGCCAGCAGCCAAGATGTCGGCAGGTTTAACTATGGCTACACCTTC. It specifies CASSQDVGRFNYGYTF.

The V and J genes are TRBV4-3 and TRBJ2-6, with D perhaps TRBD1 (6 bases). Trimming shortened V by 1 base and J by 2 bases, and 9 bases separated the two germline ends. Germline V gene lookup returns CDR1 LGHNA and CDR2 YSLEER. The CDR3 is 16 amino acids. The CDR3 is CASSQVGGAGANVLTF. CDR3 nucleotides: TGCGCCAGCAGCCAAGTTGGGGGCGCTGGGGCCAACGTCCTGACTTTC.

This clone occurred a few times. The J gene is TRBJ1-1, the V gene TRBV2; D unclear. Germline assignment: CDR1 SNHLY and CDR2 FYNNEI. Trimming shortened V by 6 bases and J by 1 base, and 9 bases separated the two germline ends. The CDR3 spans 13 residues. This CDR3 is CASSQGRNTEAFF. Written as DNA, the CDR3 is TGTGCCAGCAGCCAAGGGAGGAACACTGAAGCTTTCTTT. The complete variable domain, with remaining parts taken from reference TRBV2 and TRBJ1-1, reads EPEVTQTPSHQVTQMGQEVILRCVPISNHLYFYWYRQILGQKVEFLVSFYNNEISEKSEIFDDQFSVERPDGSNFTLKIRSTKLEDSAMYFCASSQGRNTEAFFGQGTRLTVV.

V and J are TRBV6-6 and TRBJ2-2; tentatively, D is TRBD2 (6 bases). The CDR3 is 15 residues long. Germline values: CDR1 MNHNY, CDR2 SVGAGI (reference sequence). V was clipped by 2 bases and J by 4 bases, with 11 bases between them. CDR3 coding DNA: TGTGCCAGCAGTTACAGGTCTAGCGCCACCGGGGAGCTGTTTTTT. It translates to CASSYRSSATGELFF.

The gene calls are TRBV2 and TRBJ1-2; 11 bases align to TRBD1. The CDR3 is 14 amino acids. Looked up from germline, CDR1 is SNHLY and CDR2 is FYNNEI. V shed 8 bases and J 2 bases; nucleotides not matched to a gene: 4. The CDR3 nucleotides read TGTGCCAGCCAAGGACAGGGGGCGAACTATGGCTACACCTTC. Encoded protein: CASQGQGANYGYTF.

The chain uses TRBV9 and TRBJ2-1, with D maybe TRBD2 (5 bases). The V gene lost 0 bases and the J gene lost 0 bases, with 7 bases spanning the gap. The CDR3 has 15 amino acids. Germline V CDR1 and CDR2: SGDLS, YYNGEE. The chain's CDR3 is CASSVGTSSYNEQFF. As DNA, the CDR3 is TGTGCCAGCAGCGTAGGTACTAGCTCCTACAATGAGCAGTTCTTC.

The gene calls are TRBV12-5 and TRBJ1-2; D unresolved. CDR3 length: 16 residues. V dropped 0 bases and J dropped 0 bases, with 11 bases sitting between them. Germline V gene lookup returns CDR1 LGHNT and CDR2 FRNRAP. The DNA for the CDR3 is TGTGCTAGTGGTTTGGTATTGGACGTATCTAACTATGGCTACACCTTC. Translated: CASGLVLDVSNYGYTF. Together with reference TRBV12-5 and TRBJ1-2, the CDR3 gives the full variable domain: DARVTQTPRHKVTEMGQEVTMRCQPILGHNTVFWYRQTMMQGLELLAYFRNRAPLDDSGMPKDRFSAEMPDATLATLKIQPSEPRDSAVYFCASGLVLDVSNYGYTFGSGTRLTVV.

Comments on this clone: The same CDR3 is also encoded by other DNA sequences in this sample. This chain links TRBV7-9 with TRBJ1-1; weak D call: TRBD1 (5 bases). Trimming took 7 bases from V and 7 from J, leaving 10 bases between them. Germline values: CDR1 SEHNR, CDR2 FQNEAQ (reference sequence). The CDR3 totals 11 residues. This chain's CDR3 is CASTSGLEAFF. CDR3 DNA: TGTGCCAGCACCTCGGGGCTTGAAGCTTTCTTT.

There are a few counts of this clone. The chain has TRBV29-1 and TRBJ2-5; 7 bases match TRBD1. This CDR3 is built from 13 residues. V shed 7 bases, J shed 4 bases, and the junction held 9 bases outside the gene matches. Germline V lookup: CDR1 SQVTM, CDR2 ANQGSEA. CDR3 nucleotides: TGCAGCGGGGGAAGAGGGGGCCCAGAGACCCAGTACTTC. Its protein product is CSGGRGGPETQYF. The full variable domain, with the rest looked up from reference TRBV29-1 and TRBJ2-5, is SAVISQKPSRDICQRGTSLTIQCQVDSQVTMMFWYRQQPGQSLTLIATANQGSEATYESGFVIDKFPISRPNLTFSTLTVSNMSPEDSSIYLCSGGRGGPETQYFGPGTRLLVL.

J is TRBJ2-3 and V is TRBV29-1; TRBD2 matches at 8 bases. CDR3 length: 14 amino acids. Trimming cost V 6 bases and J 6 bases; bases outside gene matches: 11. Germline-derived CDR1 and CDR2 are SQVTM and ANQGSEA. DNA for the CDR3: TGCAGCGTCGGGAGGGGACGGCGGTGGGATACGCAGTATTTT. Residues: CSVGRGRRWDTQYF.

The rearrangement joins TRBV5-1 to TRBJ2-7, with TRBD2 matching 8 bases. The V gene's germline CDR1 is SGHRS and CDR2 YFSETQ. V lost 0 bases and J lost 5; bases outside the gene matches: 7. This CDR3 has 15 amino acids. DNA of the CDR3: TGCGCCAGCAGCTTGGCCGGACTAGCTGGGGACGAGCAGTACTTC. Amino acids: CASSLAGLAGDEQYF.

This chain uses TRBV7-2 with TRBJ1-2; no clear D. Trimming took 0 bases from V and 7 from J, leaving 6 bases between them. The CDR3 loop spans 12 amino acids. Germline V lookup: CDR1 SGHTA, CDR2 FQGNSA. CDR3 coding DNA: TGTGCCAGCAGCTTAGCAGGTTCTGGCTACACCTTC. It yields the protein CASSLAGSGYTF. Combining the CDR3 with reference TRBV7-2 and TRBJ1-2 gives the whole variable domain GAGVSQSPSNKVTEKGKDVELRCDPISGHTALYWYRQSLGQGLEFLIYFQGNSAPDKSGLPSDRFSAERTGGSVSTLTIQRTQQEDSAVYLCASSLAGSGYTFGSGTRLTVV.

The chain links TRBV7-2 to TRBJ2-7, with D uncertain. Germline V lookup: CDR1 SGHTA, CDR2 FQGNSA. V dropped 4 bases and J dropped 3 bases, with 7 bases sitting between them. This CDR3 is built from 12 residues. This chain's CDR3 is CASSWTVYEQYF. CDR3 DNA sequence: TGTGCCAGCAGCTGGACGGTCTACGAGCAGTACTTC. Supplemented by reference TRBV7-2 and TRBJ2-7, the full variable domain reads GAGVSQSPSNKVTEKGKDVELRCDPISGHTALYWYRQSLGQGLEFLIYFQGNSAPDKSGLPSDRFSAERTGGSVSTLTIQRTQQEDSAVYLCASSWTVYEQYFGPGTRLTVT.

CDR3 loop: CSVAGGGETQYF. CDR3 DNA: TGCAGCGTTGCGGGGGGCGGTGAGACCCAGTACTTC. The chain recombines TRBV29-1 with TRBJ2-5, with D possibly matching TRBD2 (7 bases). The ends were cut back, 4 bases at V and 5 bases at J, with 11 bases in the middle. The CDR3 totals 12 residues. Germline V CDR1 and CDR2: SQVTM, ANQGSEA.

The chain employs TRBV13 and TRBJ2-3; D might be TRBD1 or TRBD2, each matching 5 bases. CDR1 PRHDT and CDR2 FYEKMQ come from the germline V gene (reference sequence). V was trimmed by 3 bases and J by 6 bases, leaving 13 bases between them. The CDR3 totals 14 residues. The CDR3 reads CASSFGTALDTQYF. The CDR3 bases are TGTGCCAGCAGCTTCGGGACGGCGCTGGATACGCAGTATTTT.

The chain couples TRBV7-2 to TRBJ1-5; no clear D. V lost 1 base to trimming and J lost 1 base, with 11 bases between them. The germline CDR1 and CDR2 sequences are SGHTA and FQGNSA. This CDR3 has 16 amino acids. CDR3 sequence (DNA): TGTGCCAGCAGCTTAGTAGGAGGTGGGAGCAATCAGCCCCAGCATTTT. Translated: CASSLVGGGSNQPQHF.